This entry concerns a single T cell receptor beta chain. Its antigen remains unknown. Measured with immunoSEQ multiplex PCR; TCRdb has only the in-frame clones, and not every one. The data contain about 46,000 clones, about four fifths of them singletons. The source of the sample is a study of vaccination effects on CD4 cells after COVID-19. The V end was cut by 0 bases, the J end by 9 bases, with 15 bases between. The CDR3 runs to 16 residues. Germline V gene data show CDR1 as MNHEY and CDR2 as SVGEGT. Findings of the study overall: Vaccine- and infection-induced clones showed marked clonal contraction late following vaccination.

Viral peptide pool expansion of antigen-specific CD4+ T cells preceded sequencing in the ViraFEST assay. Upon completion of 10 to 11 days in culture, CD4+ T cells were isolated. Participants each got two BNT162b2 or mRNA-1273 vaccine doses. This TCR was recovered from a human donor who received a COVID-19 vaccine. The specimen comprised CD4+ T cells from PBMCs cultured with HCoV-OC43 spike peptides, sampled after COVID-19 vaccination. Subset noted: HCoV-OC43 spike overlapping peptide pool stimulation. The genes are TRBV6-2 or TRBV6-3 and TRBJ1-6; no reliable D call. The DNA for the CDR3 is TGTGCCAGCAGTTACTCTGGACTGCCCTCAGGTTCACCCCTCCACTTT. Residues: CASSYSGLPSGSPLHF.